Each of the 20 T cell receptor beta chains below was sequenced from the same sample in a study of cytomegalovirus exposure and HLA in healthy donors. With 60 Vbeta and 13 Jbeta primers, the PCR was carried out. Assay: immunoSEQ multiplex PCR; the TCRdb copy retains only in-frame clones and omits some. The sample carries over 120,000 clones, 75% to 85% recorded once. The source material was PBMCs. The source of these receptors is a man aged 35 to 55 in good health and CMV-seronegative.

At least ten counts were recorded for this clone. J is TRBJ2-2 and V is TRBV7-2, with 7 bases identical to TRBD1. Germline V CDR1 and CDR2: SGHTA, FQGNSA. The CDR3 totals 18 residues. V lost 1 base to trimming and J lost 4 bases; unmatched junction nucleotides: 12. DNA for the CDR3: TGTGCCAGCAGCTTAGTCCCGGCGACAGGGAGAACCACCGGGGAGCTGTTTTTT. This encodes CASSLVPATGRTTGELFF. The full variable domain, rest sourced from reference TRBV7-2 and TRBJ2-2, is GAGVSQSPSNKVTEKGKDVELRCDPISGHTALYWYRQSLGQGLEFLIYFQGNSAPDKSGLPSDRFSAERTGGSVSTLTIQRTQQEDSAVYLCASSLVPATGRTTGELFFGEGSRLTVL.

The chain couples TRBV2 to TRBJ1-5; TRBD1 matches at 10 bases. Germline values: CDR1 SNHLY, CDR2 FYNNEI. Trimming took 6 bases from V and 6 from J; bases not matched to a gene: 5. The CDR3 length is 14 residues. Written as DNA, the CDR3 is TGTGCCAGCAGGGGGACAGGGGCGGCTCAGCCCCAGCATTTT. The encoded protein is CASRGTGAAQPQHF.

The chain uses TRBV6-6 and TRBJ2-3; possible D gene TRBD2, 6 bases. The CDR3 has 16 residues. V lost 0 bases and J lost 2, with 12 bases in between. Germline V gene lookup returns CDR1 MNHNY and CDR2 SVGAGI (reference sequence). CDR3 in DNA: TGTGCCAGCAGTTACTCGATAGCGGCTTACACAGATACGCAGTATTTT. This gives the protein CASSYSIAAYTDTQYF.

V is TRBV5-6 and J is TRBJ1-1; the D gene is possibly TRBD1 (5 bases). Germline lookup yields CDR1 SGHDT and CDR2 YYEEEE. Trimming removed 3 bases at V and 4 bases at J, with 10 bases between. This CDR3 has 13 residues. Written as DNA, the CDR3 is TGTGCCAGCAGCTGGGGCGGGGGCACTGAAGCTTTCTTT. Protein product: CASSWGGGTEAFF.

The CDR3 region is CASSRRQGSTTEAFF. For the CDR3, the DNA is TGTGCCAGCAGCAGGAGACAGGGGTCGACCACTGAAGCTTTCTTT. The V and J genes are TRBV21-1 and TRBJ1-1; TRBD1, as called in the table, went unchecked against the DNA. TRBV21-1 is assigned pseudogene status. The CDR3 runs 15 residues.

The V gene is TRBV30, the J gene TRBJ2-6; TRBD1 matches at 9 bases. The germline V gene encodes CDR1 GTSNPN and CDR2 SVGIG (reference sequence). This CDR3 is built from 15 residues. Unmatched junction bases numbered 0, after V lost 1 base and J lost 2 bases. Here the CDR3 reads CAWSGDRAGANVLTF. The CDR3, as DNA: TGTGCCTGGAGTGGGGACAGGGCTGGGGCCAACGTCCTGACTTTC.

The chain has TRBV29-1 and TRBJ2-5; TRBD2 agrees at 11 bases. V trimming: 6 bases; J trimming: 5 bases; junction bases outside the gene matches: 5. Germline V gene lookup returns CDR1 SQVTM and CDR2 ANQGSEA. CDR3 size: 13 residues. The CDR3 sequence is CSVLLAGVETQYF. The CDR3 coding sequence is TGCAGCGTCTTACTAGCGGGGGTTGAGACCCAGTACTTC.

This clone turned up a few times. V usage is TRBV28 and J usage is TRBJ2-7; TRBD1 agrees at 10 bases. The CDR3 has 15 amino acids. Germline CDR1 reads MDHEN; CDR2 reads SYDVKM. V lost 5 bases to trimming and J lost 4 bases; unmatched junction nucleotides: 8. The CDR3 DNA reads TGTGCCAGCAGTGCCCCCGGGACAGGGGCTTACGAGCAGTACTTC. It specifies CASSAPGTGAYEQYF.

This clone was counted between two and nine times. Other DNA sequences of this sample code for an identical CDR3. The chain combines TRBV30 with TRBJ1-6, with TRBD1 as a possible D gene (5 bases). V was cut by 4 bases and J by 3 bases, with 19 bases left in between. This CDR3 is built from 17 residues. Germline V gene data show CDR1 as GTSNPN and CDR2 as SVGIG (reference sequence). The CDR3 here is CAWNRVNRHYYNSPLHF. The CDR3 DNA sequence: TGTGCCTGGAACCGGGTAAACAGGCACTACTATAATTCACCCCTCCACTTT.

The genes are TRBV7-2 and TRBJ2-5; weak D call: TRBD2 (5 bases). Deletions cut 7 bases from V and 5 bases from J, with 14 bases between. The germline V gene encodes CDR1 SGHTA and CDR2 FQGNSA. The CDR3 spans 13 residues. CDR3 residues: CASNNLRRETQYF. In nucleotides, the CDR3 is TGTGCCAGCAACAATCTGAGGAGGGAGACCCAGTACTTC.

CDR3 sequence: CASSLVFPDRGSYGYTF. The CDR3 DNA reads TGTGCCAGCAGCTTAGTGTTCCCGGACAGGGGATCCTATGGCTACACCTTC. V is TRBV7-9 and J is TRBJ1-2; 9 positions match TRBD1. The CDR3 consists of 17 residues. After removal of 1 base from V and 4 bases from J, the junction contained 10 bases not matched to a gene. Germline V gene sequence: CDR1 SEHNR, CDR2 FQNEAQ (reference sequence). Full variable domain (missing parts from reference TRBV7-9 and TRBJ1-2): DTGVSQNPRHKITKRGQNVTFRCDPISEHNRLYWYRQTLGQGPEFLTYFQNEAQLEKSRLLSDRFSAERPKGSFSTLEIQRTEQGDSAMYLCASSLVFPDRGSYGYTFGSGTRLTVV.

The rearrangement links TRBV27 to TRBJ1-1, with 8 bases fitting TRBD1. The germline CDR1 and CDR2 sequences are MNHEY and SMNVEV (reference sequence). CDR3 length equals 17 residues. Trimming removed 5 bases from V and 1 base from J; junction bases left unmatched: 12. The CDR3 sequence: CASSKTGGSRQNTEAFF. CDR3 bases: TGTGCCAGCAGTAAAACAGGGGGATCCCGCCAGAACACTGAAGCTTTCTTT.

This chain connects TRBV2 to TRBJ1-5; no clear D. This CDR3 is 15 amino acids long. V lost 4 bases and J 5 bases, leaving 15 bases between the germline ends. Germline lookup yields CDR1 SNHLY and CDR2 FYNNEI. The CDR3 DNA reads TGTGCCAGCAGTGGGGCTCCGCCCACTCATCAGCCCCAGCATTTT. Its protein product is CASSGAPPTHQPQHF.

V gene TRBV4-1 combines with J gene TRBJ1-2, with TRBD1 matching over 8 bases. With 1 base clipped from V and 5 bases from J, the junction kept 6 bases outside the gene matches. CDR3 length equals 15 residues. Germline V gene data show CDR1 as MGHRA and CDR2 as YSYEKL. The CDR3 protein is CASSQGGQGGYGYTF. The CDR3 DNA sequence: TGCGCCAGCAGCCAAGGCGGACAGGGAGGATATGGCTACACCTTC.

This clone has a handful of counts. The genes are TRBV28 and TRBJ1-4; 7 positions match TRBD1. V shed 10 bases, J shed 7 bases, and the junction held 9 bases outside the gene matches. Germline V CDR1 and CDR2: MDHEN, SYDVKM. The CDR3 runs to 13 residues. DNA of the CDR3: TGTGCCACCTTCTACAGGGACAGTGAAAAACTGTTTTTT. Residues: CATFYRDSEKLFF.

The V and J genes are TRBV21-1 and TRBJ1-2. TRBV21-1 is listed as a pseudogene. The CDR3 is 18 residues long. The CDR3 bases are TGTGCCAGCAGCATAGAGGGTAGGGTCGTACTCCCTAACTATGGCTACACCTTC. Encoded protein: CASSIEGRVVLPNYGYTF.

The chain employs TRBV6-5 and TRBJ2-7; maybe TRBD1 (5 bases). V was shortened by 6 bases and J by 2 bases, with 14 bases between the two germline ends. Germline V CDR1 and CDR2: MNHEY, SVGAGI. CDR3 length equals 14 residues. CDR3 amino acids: CASSLAGRAYEQYF. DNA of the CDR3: TGTGCCAGCAGCCTCGCCGGCAGGGCCTACGAGCAGTACTTC.

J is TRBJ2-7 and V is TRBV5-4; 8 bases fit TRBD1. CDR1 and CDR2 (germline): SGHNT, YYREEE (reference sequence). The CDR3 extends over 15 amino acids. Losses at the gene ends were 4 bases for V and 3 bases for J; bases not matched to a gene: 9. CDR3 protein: CASSVGTGPSYEQYF. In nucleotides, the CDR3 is TGTGCCAGCAGCGTAGGGACAGGCCCCAGCTACGAGCAGTACTTC. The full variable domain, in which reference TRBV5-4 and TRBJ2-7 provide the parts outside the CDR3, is ETGVTQSPTHLIKTRGQQVTLRCSSQSGHNTVSWYQQALGQGPQFIFQYYREEENGRGNFPPRFSGLQFPNYSSELNVNALELDDSALYLCASSVGTGPSYEQYFGPGTRLTVT.

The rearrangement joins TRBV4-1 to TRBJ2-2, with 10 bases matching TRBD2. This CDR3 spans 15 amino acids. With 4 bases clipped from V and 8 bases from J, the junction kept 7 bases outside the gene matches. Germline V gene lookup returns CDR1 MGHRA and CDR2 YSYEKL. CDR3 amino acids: CASSLSLAGAGELFF. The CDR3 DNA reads TGCGCCAGCAGCCTTAGCCTAGCGGGGGCGGGGGAGCTGTTTTTT.

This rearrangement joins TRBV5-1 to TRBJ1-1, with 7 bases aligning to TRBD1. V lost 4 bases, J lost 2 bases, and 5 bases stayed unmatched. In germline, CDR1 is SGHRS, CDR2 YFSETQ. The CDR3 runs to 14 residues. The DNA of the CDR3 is TGCGCCAGCAGCGGCCAGGGGGGCAACACTGAAGCTTTCTTT. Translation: CASSGQGGNTEAFF.